The sequence of this T cell receptor (beta chain) was determined in a study of T cells in women clearing cervical HPV infection. V dropped 3 bases and J dropped 5 bases, with 14 bases sitting between them. In germline, CDR1 is SGHVS, CDR2 FQNEAQ. CDR3 size: 15 residues. TCRdb's copy holds only in-frame clones and misses some; the assay was immunoSEQ multiplex PCR. The sample totals fewer than 40,000 clones; its top ten clones hold 6% to 7%. Remarks on this clone: Sequencing ends 3 residues short of the CDR3 end; the germline J gene provides the rest.

The sample comprised blood buffy coat. The chain uses TRBV7-8 and TRBJ1-5; D might be TRBD1 (5 bases). The clonotype originates from a woman aged 18 to 75 with a cervical HPV16 infection that either progressed to CIN3+ or cleared (not recorded which). The sequenced CDR3 bases are TGTGCCAGCAGCTTTGCCCCTACAGGCCATCAGCCC. It specifies CASSFAPTGHQP. Given in full, the CDR3 is CASSFAPTGHQPQHF.